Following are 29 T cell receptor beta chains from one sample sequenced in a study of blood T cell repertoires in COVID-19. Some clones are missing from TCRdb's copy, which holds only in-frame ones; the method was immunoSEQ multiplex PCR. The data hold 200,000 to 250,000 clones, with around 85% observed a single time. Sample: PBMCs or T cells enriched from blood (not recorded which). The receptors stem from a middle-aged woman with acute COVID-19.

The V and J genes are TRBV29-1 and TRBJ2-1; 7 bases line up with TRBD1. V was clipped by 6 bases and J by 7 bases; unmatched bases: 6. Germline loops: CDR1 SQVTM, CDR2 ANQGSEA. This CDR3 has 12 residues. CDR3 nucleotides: TGCAGCGTCGGGACAGCGGTGAATGAGCAGTTCTTC. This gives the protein CSVGTAVNEQFF.

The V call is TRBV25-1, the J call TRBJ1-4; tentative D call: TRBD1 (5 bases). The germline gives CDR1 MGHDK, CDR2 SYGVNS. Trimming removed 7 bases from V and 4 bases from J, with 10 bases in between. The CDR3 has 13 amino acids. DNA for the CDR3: TGTGCCAGCAAACCCGACAGTAATGAAAAACTGTTTTTT. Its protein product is CASKPDSNEKLFF.

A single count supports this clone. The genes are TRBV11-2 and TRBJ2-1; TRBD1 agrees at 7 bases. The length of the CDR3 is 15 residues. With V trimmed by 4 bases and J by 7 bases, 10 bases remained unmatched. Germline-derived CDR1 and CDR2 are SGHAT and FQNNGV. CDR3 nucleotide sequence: TGTGCCAGCAGCTCCTCTTTGACAGGGCGGAATGAGCAGTTCTTC. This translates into CASSSSLTGRNEQFF.

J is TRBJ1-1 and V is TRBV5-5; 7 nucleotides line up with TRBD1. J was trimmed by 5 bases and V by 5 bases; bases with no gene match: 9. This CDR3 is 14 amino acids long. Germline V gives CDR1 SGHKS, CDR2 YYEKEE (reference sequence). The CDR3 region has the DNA TGTGCCAGCAGTTTCAGGCAGGGGGTTACTGAAGCTTTCTTT. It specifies CASSFRQGVTEAFF.

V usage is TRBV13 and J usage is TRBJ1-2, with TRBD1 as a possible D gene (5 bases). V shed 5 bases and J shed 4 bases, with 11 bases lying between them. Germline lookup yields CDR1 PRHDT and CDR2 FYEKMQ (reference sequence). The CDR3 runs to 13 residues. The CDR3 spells CASSIDQGYGYTF. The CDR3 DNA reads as TGTGCCAGCAGCATCGACCAGGGCTATGGCTACACCTTC.

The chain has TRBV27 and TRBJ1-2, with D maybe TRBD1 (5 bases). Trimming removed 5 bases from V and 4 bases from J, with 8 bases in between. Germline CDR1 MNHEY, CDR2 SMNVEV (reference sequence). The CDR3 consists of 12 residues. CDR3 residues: CASSPQGYGYTF. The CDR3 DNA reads TGTGCCAGCAGTCCTCAGGGCTATGGCTACACCTTC.

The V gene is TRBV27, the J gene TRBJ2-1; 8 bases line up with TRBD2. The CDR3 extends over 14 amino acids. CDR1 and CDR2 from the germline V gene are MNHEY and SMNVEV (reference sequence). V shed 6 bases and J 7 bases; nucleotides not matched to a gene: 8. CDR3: CASSVSGGMNEQFF. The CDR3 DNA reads TGTGCCAGCAGCGTCTCGGGGGGGATGAATGAGCAGTTCTTC.

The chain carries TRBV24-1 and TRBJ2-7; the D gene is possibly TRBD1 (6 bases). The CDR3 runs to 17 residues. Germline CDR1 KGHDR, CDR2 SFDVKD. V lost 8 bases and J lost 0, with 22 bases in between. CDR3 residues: CATTNSRDTRSSYEQYF. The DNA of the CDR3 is TGTGCCACCACTAATTCACGGGACACCCGGAGCTCCTACGAGCAGTACTTC.

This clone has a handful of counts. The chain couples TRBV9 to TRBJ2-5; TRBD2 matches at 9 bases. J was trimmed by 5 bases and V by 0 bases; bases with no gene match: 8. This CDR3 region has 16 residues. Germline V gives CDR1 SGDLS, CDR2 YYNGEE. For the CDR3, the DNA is TGTGCCAGCAGCGTAGGAGGGACTAGCATTTCGGAGACCCAGTACTTC. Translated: CASSVGGTSISETQYF.

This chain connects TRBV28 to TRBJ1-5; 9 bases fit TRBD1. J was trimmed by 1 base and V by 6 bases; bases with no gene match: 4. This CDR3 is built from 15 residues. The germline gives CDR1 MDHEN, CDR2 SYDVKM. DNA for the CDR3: TGTGCCAGCAGATTGACAGGGGGAAGCAATCAGCCCCAGCATTTT. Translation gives CASRLTGGSNQPQHF.

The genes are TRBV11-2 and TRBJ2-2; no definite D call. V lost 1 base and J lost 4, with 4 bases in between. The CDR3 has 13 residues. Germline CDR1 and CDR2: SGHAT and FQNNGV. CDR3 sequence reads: CASSLVSTGELFF. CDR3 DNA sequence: TGTGCCAGCAGCTTAGTTAGCACCGGGGAGCTGTTTTTT.

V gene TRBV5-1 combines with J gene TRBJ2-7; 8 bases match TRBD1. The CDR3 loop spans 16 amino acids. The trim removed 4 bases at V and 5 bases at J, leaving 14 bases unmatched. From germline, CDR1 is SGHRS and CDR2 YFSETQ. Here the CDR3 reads CASSRSPSLQGDEQYF. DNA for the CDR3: TGCGCCAGCAGCCGATCCCCCTCTTTACAGGGGGACGAGCAGTACTTC. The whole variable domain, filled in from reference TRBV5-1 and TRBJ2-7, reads KAGVTQTPRYLIKTRGQQVTLSCSPISGHRSVSWYQQTPGQGLQFLFEYFSETQRNKGNFPGRFSGRQFSNSRSEMNVSTLELGDSALYLCASSRSPSLQGDEQYFGPGTRLTVT.

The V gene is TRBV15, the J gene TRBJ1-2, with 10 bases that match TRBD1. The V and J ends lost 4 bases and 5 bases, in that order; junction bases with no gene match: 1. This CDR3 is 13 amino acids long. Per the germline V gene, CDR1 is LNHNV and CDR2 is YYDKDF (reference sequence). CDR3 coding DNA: TGTGCCACCAGCAAGGACAGGGGGTATGGCTACACCTTC. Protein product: CATSKDRGYGYTF.

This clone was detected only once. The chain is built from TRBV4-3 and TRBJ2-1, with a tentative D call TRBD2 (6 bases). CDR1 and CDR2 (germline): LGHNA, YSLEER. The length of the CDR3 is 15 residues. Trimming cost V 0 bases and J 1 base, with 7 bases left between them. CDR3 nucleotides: TGCGCCAGCAGCCAAGACGGGGGATCCTACAATGAGCAGTTCTTC. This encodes CASSQDGGSYNEQFF.

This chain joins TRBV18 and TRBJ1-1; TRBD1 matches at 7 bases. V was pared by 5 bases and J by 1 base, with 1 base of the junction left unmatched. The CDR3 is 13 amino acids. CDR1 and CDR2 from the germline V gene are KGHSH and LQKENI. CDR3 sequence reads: CASSGDRNTEAFF. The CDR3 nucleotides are TGTGCCAGCTCAGGGGACAGGAACACTGAAGCTTTCTTT. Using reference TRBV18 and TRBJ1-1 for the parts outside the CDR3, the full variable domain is NAGVMQNPRHLVRRRGQEARLRCSPMKGHSHVYWYRQLPEEGLKFMVYLQKENIIDESGMPKERFSAEFPKEGPSILRIQQVVRGDSAAYFCASSGDRNTEAFFGQGTRLTVV.

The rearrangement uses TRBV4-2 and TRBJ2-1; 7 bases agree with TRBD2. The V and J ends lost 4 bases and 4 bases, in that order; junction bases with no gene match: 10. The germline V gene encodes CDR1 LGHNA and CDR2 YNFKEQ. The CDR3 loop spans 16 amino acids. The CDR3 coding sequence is TGTGCCAGCAGCCTTATAGCGGGCGGGTTTTACAATGAGCAGTTCTTC. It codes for CASSLIAGGFYNEQFF.

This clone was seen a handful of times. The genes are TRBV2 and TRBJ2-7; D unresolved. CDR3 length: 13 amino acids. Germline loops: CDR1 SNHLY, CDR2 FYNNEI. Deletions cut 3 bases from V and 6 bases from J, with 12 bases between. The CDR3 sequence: CASSDVSYGEQYF. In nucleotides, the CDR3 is TGTGCCAGCAGTGATGTTAGTTATGGCGAGCAGTACTTC.

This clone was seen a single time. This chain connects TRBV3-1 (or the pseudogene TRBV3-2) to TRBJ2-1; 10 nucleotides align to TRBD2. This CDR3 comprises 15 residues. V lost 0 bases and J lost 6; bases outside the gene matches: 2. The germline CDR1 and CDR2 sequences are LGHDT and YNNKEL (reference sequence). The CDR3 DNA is TGTGCCAGCAGCCAAGAGAGCGGGGGGGCCAATGAGCAGTTCTTC. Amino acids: CASSQESGGANEQFF.

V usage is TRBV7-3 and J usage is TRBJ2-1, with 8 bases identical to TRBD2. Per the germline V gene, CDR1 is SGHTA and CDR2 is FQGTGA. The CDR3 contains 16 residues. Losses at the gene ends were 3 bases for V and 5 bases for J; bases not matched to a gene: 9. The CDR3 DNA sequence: TGTGCCAGCAGCTTGAATCCGGGGGGGAGCAACAATGAGCAGTTCTTC. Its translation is CASSLNPGGSNNEQFF. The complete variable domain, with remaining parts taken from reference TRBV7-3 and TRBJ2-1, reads GAGVSQTPSNKVTEKGKYVELRCDPISGHTALYWYRQSLGQGPEFLIYFQGTGAADDSGLPNDRFFAVRPEGSVSTLKIQRTERGDSAVYLCASSLNPGGSNNEQFFGPGTRLTVL.

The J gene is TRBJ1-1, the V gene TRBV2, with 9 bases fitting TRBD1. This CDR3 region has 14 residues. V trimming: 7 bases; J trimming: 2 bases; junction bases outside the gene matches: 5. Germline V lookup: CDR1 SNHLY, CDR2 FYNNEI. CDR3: CASNPGQGNTEAFF. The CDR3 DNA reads TGTGCCAGCAATCCGGGACAGGGAAACACTGAAGCTTTCTTT.

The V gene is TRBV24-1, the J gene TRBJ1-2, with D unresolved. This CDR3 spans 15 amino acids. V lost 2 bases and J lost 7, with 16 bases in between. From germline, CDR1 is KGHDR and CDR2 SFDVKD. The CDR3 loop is CATSDSPGGFGGYTF. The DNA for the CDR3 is TGTGCCACCAGTGATTCCCCTGGAGGGTTTGGTGGCTACACCTTC.

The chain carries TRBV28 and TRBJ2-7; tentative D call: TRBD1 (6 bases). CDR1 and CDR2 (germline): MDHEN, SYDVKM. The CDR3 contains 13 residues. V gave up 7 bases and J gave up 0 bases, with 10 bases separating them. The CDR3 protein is CASTPGDSYEQYF. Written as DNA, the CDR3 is TGTGCCAGCACTCCAGGGGACTCCTACGAGCAGTACTTC.

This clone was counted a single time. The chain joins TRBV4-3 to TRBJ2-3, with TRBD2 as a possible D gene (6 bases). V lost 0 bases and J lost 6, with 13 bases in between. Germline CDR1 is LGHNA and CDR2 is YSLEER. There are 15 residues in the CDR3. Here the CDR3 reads CASSQEGLGVDTQYF. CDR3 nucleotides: TGCGCCAGCAGCCAAGAGGGACTCGGGGTCGATACGCAGTATTTT.

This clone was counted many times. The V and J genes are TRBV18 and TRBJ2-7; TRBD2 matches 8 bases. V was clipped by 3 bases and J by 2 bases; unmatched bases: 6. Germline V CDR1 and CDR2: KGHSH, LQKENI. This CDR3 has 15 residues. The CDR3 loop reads CASSPRAGAPYEQYF. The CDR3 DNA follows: TGTGCCAGCTCACCGAGAGCGGGGGCACCCTACGAGCAGTACTTC.

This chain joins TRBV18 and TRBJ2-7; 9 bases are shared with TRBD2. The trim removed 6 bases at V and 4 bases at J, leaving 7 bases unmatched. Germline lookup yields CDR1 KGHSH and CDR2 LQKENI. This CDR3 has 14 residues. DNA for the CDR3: TGTGCCAGCTCCGAAATAGCGGGAGCTTACGAGCAGTACTTC. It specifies CASSEIAGAYEQYF.

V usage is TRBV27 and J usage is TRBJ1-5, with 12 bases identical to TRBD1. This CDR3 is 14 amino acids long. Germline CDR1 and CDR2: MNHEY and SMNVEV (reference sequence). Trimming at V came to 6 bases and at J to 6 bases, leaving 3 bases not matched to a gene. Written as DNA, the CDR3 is TGTGCCAGCAGGGGACAGGGGGCGAGTCAGCCCCAGCATTTT. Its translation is CASRGQGASQPQHF.

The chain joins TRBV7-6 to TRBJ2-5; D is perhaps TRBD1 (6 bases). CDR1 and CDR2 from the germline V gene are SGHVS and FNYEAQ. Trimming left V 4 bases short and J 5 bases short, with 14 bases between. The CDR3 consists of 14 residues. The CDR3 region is CASSSQQGLETQYF. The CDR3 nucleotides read TGTGCCAGCAGCTCACAACAGGGATTGGAGACCCAGTACTTC. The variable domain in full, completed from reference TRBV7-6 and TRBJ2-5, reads GAGVSQSPRYKVTKRGQDVALRCDPISGHVSLYWYRQALGQGPEFLTYFNYEAQQDKSGLPNDRFSAERPEGSISTLTIQRTEQRDSAMYRCASSSQQGLETQYFGPGTRLLVL.

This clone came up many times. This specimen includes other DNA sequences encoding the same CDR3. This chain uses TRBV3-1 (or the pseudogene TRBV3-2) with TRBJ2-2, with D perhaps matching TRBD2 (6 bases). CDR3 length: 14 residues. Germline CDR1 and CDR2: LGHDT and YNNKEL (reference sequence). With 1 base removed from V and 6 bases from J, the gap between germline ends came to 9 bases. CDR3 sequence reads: CASSQGAGPGELFF. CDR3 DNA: TGTGCCAGCAGCCAAGGGGCGGGACCCGGGGAGCTGTTTTTT.

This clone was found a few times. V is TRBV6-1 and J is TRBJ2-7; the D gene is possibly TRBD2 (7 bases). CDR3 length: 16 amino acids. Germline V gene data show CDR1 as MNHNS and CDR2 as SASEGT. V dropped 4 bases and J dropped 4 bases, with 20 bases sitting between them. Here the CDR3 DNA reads TGTGCCAGCAGTGGCGGGGGCCAACGGCCCTTGTACGAGCAGTACTTC. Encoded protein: CASSGGGQRPLYEQYF.